This TCR beta chain was identified during a study of response to subunit inactivated influenza vaccine. As for this clonotype: Its antigen remains unknown.

Findings and limits, study-wide: It was suggested by the authors that few new T cells are recruited by each seasonal influenza vaccination.

One entry per CDR3 protein results from TCRdb running MiXCR on the RT-PCR reads. The sample gives about 780,000 distinct CDR3 sequences, approximately 17% of which show up once; approximately 10% is in the top ten. Germline CDR1 ENHRY, CDR2 SYGVKD. This CDR3 is built from 14 residues. Deletions cut 11 bases from V and 0 bases from J, with 14 bases between. The sequencing used PBMCs from blood, collected roughly 5 days after vaccination. The sequence was obtained from a man aged 45-65 years who received an inactivated influenza vaccine. The chain has TRBV10-3 and TRBJ1-5; D call uncertain. CDR3 DNA: TGTGCCGGAGGGATAAGGGATAGCAATCAGCCCCAGCATTTT. Encoded protein: CAGGIRDSNQPQHF.